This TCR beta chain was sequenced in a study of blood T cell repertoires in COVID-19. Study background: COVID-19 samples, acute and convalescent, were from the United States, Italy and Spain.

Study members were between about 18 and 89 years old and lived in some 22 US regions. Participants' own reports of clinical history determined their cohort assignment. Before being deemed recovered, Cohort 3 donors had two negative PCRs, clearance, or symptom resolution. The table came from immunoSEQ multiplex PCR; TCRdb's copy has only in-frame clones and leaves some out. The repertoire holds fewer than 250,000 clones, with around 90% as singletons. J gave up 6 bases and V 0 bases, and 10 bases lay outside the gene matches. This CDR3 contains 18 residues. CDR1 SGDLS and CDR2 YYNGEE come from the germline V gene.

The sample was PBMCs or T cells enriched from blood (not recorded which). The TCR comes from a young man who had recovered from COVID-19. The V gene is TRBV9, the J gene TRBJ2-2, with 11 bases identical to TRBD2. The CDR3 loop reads CASSVEVATSGVPGELFF. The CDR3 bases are TGTGCCAGCAGCGTAGAAGTAGCGACTAGCGGGGTTCCCGGGGAGCTGTTTTTT.